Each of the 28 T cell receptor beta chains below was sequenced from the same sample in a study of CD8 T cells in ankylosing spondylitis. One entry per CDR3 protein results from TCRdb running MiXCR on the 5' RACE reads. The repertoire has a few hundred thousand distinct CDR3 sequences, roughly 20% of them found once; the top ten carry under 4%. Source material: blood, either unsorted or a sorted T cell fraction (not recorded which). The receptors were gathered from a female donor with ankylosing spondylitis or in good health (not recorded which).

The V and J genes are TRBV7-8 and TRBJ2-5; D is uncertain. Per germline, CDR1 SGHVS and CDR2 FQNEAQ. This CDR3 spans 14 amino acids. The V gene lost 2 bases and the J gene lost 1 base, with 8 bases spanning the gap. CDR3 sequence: CASSLSEVQETQYF. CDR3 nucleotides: TGTGCCAGCAGCTTATCTGAGGTCCAAGAGACCCAGTACTTC.

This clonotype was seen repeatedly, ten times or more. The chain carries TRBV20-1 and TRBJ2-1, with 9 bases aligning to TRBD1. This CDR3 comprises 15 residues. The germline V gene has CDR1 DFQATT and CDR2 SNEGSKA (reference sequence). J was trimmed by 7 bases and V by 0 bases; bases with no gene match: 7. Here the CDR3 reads CSARDPDRGLNEQFF. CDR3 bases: TGCAGTGCTAGAGATCCCGACAGGGGGTTAAATGAGCAGTTCTTC.

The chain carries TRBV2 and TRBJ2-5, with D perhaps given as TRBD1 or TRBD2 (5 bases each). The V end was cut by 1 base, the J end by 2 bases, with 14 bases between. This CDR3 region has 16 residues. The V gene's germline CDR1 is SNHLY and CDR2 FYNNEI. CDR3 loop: CASSEDRGPPQETQYF. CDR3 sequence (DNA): TGTGCCAGCAGTGAAGATCGGGGACCGCCTCAAGAGACCCAGTACTTC. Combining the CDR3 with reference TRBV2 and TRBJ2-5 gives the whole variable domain EPEVTQTPSHQVTQMGQEVILRCVPISNHLYFYWYRQILGQKVEFLVSFYNNEISEKSEIFDDQFSVERPDGSNFTLKIRSTKLEDSAMYFCASSEDRGPPQETQYFGPGTRLLVL.

CDR3: CASKNTVRTVLVTQYF. DNA for the CDR3: TGTGCCAGCAAGAATACGGTCCGGACAGTTTTGGTGACCCAGTACTTC. This chain joins TRBV6-2 or TRBV6-3 and TRBJ2-5, with D possibly being TRBD1 (6 bases). The CDR3 spans 16 residues. The V gene's germline CDR1 is MNHEY and CDR2 SVGEGT. V was shortened by 7 bases and J by 7 bases, with 25 bases between the two germline ends.

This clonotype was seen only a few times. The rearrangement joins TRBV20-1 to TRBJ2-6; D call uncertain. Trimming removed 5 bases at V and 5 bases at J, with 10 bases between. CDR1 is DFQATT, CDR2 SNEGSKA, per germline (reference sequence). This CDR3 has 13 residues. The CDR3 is CSAPGPWANVLTF. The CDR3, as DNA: TGCAGTGCTCCCGGACCTTGGGCCAACGTCCTGACTTTC.

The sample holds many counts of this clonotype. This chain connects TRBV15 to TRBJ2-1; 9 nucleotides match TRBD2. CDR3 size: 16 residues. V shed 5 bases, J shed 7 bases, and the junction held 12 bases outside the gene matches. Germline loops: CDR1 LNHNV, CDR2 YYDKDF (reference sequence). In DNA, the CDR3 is TGTGCCACCAGCGGCCTGCGGGAGGGAAGAGGGAATGAGCAGTTCTTC. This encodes CATSGLREGRGNEQFF.

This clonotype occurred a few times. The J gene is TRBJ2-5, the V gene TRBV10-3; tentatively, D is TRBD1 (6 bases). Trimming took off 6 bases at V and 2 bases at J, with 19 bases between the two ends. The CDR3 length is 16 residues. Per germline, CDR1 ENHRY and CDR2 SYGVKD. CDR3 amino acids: CAISQTGTSMQETQYF. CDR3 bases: TGTGCCATCAGCCAAACCGGGACATCGATGCAAGAGACCCAGTACTTC.

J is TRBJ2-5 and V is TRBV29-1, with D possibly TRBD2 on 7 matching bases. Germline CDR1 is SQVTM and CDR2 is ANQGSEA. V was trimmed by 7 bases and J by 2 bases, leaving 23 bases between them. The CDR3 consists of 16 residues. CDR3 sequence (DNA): TGCAGCGCTTCTCTGGGGGGCGGGAGAGGGCAAGAGACCCAGTACTTC. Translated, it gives CSASLGGGRGQETQYF.

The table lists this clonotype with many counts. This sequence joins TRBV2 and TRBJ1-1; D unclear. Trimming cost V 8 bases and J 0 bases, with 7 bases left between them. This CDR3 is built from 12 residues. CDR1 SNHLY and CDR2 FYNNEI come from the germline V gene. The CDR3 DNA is TGTGCCAGCGGGGAGTTGAACACTGAAGCTTTCTTT. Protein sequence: CASGELNTEAFF.

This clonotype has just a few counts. The CDR3 here is CASSFYGQSRNYGYTF. CDR3 bases: TGTGCCAGCAGTTTCTACGGACAGTCGCGAAACTATGGCTACACCTTC. The chain links TRBV28 to TRBJ1-2, with D possibly TRBD1 on 6 matching bases. From germline, CDR1 is MDHEN and CDR2 SYDVKM. V was clipped by 3 bases and J by 2 bases, with 16 bases between them. The CDR3 loop spans 16 amino acids.

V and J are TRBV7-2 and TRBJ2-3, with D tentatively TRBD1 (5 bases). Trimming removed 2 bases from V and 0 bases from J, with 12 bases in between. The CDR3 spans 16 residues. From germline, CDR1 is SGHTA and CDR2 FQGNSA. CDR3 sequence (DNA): TGTGCCAGCAGCTTAACAGGAGACCCTAGCACAGATACGCAGTATTTT. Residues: CASSLTGDPSTDTQYF.

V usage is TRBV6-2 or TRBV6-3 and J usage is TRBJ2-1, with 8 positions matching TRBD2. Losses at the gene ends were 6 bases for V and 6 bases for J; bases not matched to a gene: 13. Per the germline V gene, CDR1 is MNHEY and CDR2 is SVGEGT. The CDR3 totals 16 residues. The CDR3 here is CASSRRRAGVVNEQFF. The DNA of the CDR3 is TGTGCCAGCAGCCGCCGGCGAGCGGGAGTCGTCAATGAGCAGTTCTTC.

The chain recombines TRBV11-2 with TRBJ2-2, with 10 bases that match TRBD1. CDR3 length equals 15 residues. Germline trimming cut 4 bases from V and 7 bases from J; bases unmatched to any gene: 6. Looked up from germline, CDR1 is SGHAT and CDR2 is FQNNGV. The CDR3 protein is CASSYRTGGNGELFF. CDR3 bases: TGTGCCAGCAGCTACCGGACAGGGGGGAACGGGGAGCTGTTTTTT.

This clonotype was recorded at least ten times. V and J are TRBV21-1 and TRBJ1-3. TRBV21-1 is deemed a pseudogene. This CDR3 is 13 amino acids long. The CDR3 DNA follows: TGTGCCAGCAGCAAAGTGGGAGGAAACACCATATATTTT. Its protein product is CASSKVGGNTIYF.

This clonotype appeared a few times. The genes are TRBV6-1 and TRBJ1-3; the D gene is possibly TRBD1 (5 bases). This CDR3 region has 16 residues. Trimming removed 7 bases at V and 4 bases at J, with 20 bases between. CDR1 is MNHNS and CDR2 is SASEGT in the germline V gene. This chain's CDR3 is CASKIRVNVEGNTIYF. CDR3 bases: TGTGCCAGCAAAATCAGGGTAAATGTAGAAGGAAACACCATATATTTT.

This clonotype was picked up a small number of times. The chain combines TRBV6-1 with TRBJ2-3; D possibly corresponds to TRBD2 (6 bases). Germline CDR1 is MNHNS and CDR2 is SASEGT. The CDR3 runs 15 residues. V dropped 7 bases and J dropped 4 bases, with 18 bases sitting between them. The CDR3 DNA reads TGTGCCAGCAACGAAGGGACCGGAGGGCCAGATACGCAGTATTTT. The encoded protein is CASNEGTGGPDTQYF.

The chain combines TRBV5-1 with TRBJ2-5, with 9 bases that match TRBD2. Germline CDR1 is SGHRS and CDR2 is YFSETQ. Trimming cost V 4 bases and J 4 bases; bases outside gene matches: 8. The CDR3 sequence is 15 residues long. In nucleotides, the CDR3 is TGCGCCAGCAGCCCCGGACTAGCGTCGACAGAGACCCAGTACTTC. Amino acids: CASSPGLASTETQYF.

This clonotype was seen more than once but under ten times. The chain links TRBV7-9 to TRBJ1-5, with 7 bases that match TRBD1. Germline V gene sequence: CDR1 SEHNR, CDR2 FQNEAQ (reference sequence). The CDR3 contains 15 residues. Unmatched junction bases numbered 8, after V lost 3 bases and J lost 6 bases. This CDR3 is CASSLGSTGTQPQHF. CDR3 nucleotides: TGTGCCAGCAGCTTGGGATCGACAGGGACTCAGCCCCAGCATTTT.

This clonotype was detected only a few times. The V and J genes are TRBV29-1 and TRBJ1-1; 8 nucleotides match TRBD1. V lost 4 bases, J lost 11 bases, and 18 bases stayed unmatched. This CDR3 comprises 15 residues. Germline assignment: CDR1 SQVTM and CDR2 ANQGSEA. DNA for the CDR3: TGCAGCGTTGTGACCGGGGACAGGTCATATGGTATTGCTTTCTTT. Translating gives CSVVTGDRSYGIAFF.

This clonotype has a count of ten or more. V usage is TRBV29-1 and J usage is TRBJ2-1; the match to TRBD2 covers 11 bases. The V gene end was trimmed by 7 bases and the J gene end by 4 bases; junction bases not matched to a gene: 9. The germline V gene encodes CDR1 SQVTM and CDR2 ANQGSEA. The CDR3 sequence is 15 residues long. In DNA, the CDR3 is TGCAGCGCCGGTGCCGGGACTAGCGGTTACAATGAGCAGTTCTTC. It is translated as CSAGAGTSGYNEQFF.

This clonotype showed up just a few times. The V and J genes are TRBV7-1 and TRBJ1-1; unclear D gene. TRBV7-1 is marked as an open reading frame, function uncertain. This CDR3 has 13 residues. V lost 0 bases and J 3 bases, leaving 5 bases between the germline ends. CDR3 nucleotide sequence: TGTGCCAGCAGCTCAGCGTTGGACACTGAAGCTTTCTTT. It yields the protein CASSSALDTEAFF.

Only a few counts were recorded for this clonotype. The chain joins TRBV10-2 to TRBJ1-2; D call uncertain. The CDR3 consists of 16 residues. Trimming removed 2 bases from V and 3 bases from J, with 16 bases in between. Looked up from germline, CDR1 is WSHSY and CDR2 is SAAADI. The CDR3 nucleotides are TGCGCCAGCAGTGAGGCTGTAGGCAGGTCTCACTATGGCTACACCTTC. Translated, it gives CASSEAVGRSHYGYTF.

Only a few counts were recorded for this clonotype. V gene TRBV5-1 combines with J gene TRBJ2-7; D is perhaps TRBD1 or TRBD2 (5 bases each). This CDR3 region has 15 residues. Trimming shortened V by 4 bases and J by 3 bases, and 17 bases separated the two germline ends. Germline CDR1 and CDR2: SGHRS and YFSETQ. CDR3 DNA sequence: TGCGCCAGCAGCCCCCTTGGGGACCGGTACTACGAGCAGTACTTC. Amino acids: CASSPLGDRYYEQYF.

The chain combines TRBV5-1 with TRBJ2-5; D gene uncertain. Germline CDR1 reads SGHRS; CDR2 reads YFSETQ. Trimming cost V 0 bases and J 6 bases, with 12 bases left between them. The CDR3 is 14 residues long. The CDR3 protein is CASSLALGLKTQYF. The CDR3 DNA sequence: TGCGCCAGCAGCTTGGCCTTAGGTTTGAAGACCCAGTACTTC.

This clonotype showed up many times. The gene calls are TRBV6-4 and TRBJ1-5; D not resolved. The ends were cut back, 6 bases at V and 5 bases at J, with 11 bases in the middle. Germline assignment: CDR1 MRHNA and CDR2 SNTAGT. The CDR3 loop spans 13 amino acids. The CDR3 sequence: CASSRERDQPQHF. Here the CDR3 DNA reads TGTGCCAGCAGCCGGGAGCGGGATCAGCCCCAGCATTTT.

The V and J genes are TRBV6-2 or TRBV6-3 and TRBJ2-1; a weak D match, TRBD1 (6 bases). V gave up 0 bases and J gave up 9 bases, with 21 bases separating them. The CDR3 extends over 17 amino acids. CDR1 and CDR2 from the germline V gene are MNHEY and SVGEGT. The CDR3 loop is CASSYSITVRGFTEQFF. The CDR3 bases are TGTGCCAGCAGTTACTCGATAACCGTTAGGGGGTTCACTGAGCAGTTCTTC.

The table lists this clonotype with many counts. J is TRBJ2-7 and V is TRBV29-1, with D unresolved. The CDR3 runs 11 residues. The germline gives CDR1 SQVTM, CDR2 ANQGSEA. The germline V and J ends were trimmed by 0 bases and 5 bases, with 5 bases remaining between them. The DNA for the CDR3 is TGCAGCGTTGAAGAGTCCCACGAGCAGTACTTC. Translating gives CSVEESHEQYF.

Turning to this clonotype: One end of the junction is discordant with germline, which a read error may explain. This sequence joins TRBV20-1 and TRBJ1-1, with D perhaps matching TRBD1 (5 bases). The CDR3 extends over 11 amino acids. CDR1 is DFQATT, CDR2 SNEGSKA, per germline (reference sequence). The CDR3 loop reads CSATQEPEAFF. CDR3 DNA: TGCAGTGCAACACAGGAGCCTGAGGCTTTCTTT.